This T cell receptor (beta chain) was captured in a study of blood T cell repertoires in COVID-19 (dated by TCRdb to about 2020). Turning to the overall study: Samples from collaborators originated in the United States, Italy and Spain and spanned both the acute and convalescent phases of COVID-19. Where available, HLA class I and class II types were taken from metadata supplied by the sample provider and were not determined by assay-based typing. The repertoires were made available in a free public database intended to serve as a resource for research on the immune response to SARS-CoV-2. The prospective study material was composed of cDNA or gDNA derived from T cells, B-cell-depleted T cells, or PBMCs. The sample metadata nearly always contained a de-identified subject ID, COVID-19 status, age in years and sex. The samples were drawn from the first 160 participants of the ongoing ImmuneRACE study and from some 1,300 subjects provided by 6 global collaborators. Subjects who had been exposed to COVID-19, were actively infected with it, or had recovered from it provided the deeply sampled blood TCRbeta repertoires that made up the dataset. Here is what the overall study found, with its caveats: How much clinical and demographic metadata was included differed by source and by participant, and the metadata was provided uncurated.

Worth noting for this clone: This receptor's antigen is unknown. No per-base quality is available; no much larger clone lies one base away.

The immunoSEQ Assay, a bias-controlled multiplex PCR, was used to amplify TCRbeta CDR3 regions from genomic DNA. The paper's processing steps were these. Nucleated cell counts per sample were estimated from amplification of reference gene primers within the assay. To quantify the absolute abundance of each unique TCRbeta CDR3 rearrangement, sequence reads were collapsed and filtered. For each sample, productive Simpson clonality was calculated as the square root of Simpson's diversity index over productive rearrangements. TCRdb carries this immuneACCESS record with in-frame sequences only. Its versions omit some clonotypes, under half of them owing to an unresolved V gene in the studies checked, with the rest unexplained. V and J calls and clone size are given by that table; D and trimming were obtained from the DNA. The sample table records 310,000 or so clones; around 91% of these occur just once. The top ten clonotypes cover around a tenth of the sample.

Trimming takes 2 bases from V and 6 bases from J, and the germline ends sit 19 bases apart. The cysteine opens and the phenylalanine closes a CDR3 of 17 amino acids. The DNA shown is the 51-base CDR3, in frame from base 1. Participants in the prospective study were aged roughly 18 to 89 years, lived in 20 to 30 United States geographic areas, and enrolled through a virtual design. To assign participants to cohorts, the prospective study relied on clinical history that participants themselves reported in a screening survey and a study questionnaire. Recovered participants in ImmuneRACE Cohort 3 were defined by two consecutive negative NP/OP PCR tests, clearance by a healthcare professional, or resolution of symptoms. Each participant in the prospective study had whole blood, serum and a nasopharyngeal or oropharyngeal swab collected by mobile phlebotomists. Over an approximately 2-month period, participants in the prospective study had the option of providing additional blood draws and questionnaires. Blood samples from the prospective study were shipped frozen or at room temperature prior to DNA extraction.

This receptor was obtained from a woman in her forties who had recovered from COVID-19. The sequenced sample was PBMCs or T cells enriched from blood (not recorded which). Recombination connected TRBV23-1 to TRBJ2-2, with a tentative D gene TRBD1 over 8 matching bases. TRBV23-1 is sorted into the ORF group, with uncertain function. The DNA reads TGCGCCAGCAGTCAACCCGGAGACAGGGGAGGGGCCGGGGAGCTGTTTTTT. Translated, this is CASSQPGDRGGAGELFF.